The present entry profiles one T cell receptor beta chain with its context. What it binds is unknown. PCR primers comprised 60 Vbeta and 13 Jbeta primers. Repertoires were generated with immunoSEQ multiplex PCR, while TCRdb's copy carries only in-frame clones and drops some. There are about 73,000 clones in the sample; 60% to 85% occur only once, and 9.5% to 15% lies in the top ten. This specimen comes from a study of cytomegalovirus exposure and HLA in healthy donors. Study findings and constraints: On later analysis, the bulk of CMV-associated TCR beta chains appeared to be HLA-restricted.

This clonotype was sampled from a man between 65 and 79 years old in good health and CMV-seronegative. Sequences were obtained from PBMCs.

The DNA of the CDR3 is TGTGCCAGTAGTATCGGACAGGGATCTGTCGAGCAGTACTTC. Amino acid sequence: CASSIGQGSVEQYF. This chain uses TRBV19 with TRBJ2-7, with 8 bases identical to TRBD1. Germline CDR1 is LNHDA and CDR2 is SQIVND (reference sequence). There are 14 residues in the CDR3. J was trimmed by 6 bases and V by 3 bases; bases with no gene match: 7. Variable domain in full (rest from reference TRBV19 and TRBJ2-7): DGGITQSPKYLFRKEGQNVTLSCEQNLNHDAMYWYRQDPGQGLRLIYYSQIVNDFQKGDIAEGYSVSREKKESFPLTVTSAQKNPTAFYLCASSIGQGSVEQYFGPGTRLTVT.